This TCR beta chain was captured in a study of response to subunit inactivated influenza vaccine. With 5 bases removed from V and 4 bases from J, the gap between germline ends came to 14 bases. From germline, CDR1 is SGHRS and CDR2 YFSETQ. The CDR3 sequence is 14 residues long. TCRdb called the RT-PCR reads again in MiXCR, with one record for every CDR3 protein. This sample carries some 800,000 distinct CDR3 sequences, 21% of them seen once, and the ten largest clones take around 9.6%. The chain carries TRBV5-1 and TRBJ2-3; D is perhaps TRBD1 (6 bases). The source of this sequence is a man aged 45-65 years who received an inactivated influenza vaccine. Sequenced material: PBMCs from blood, taken around 5 days after vaccination. The CDR3 DNA follows: TGCGCCAGCAGAAGGAGTGGGGGCGCAGATACGCAGTATTTT. Translated, it gives CASRRSGGADTQYF.